This is a list of T cell receptor beta chains from one sample in a study of monozygotic twins with cystic fibrosis. Measured with immunoSEQ multiplex PCR; TCRdb has only the in-frame clones, and not every one. The data show 8,000 to 10,000 clones, with about 90% seen just once and about 5% held by the top ten. The sequenced material came from blood. The receptor source for this set is a boy aged 2-15 years with cystic fibrosis. CDR3s include the opening cysteine and the closing phenylalanine or tryptophan. D genes are given only for firm matches. Rows may omit the clone size; those that give it use once, few, many or a size class.

j_gene | v_gene | abundance | d_gene | len | CDR3aa | CDR3nt
TRBJ1-1 | TRBV6-1 | - | - | 14 | CASSEARGNTEAFF | TGTGCCAGCAGTGAAGCCAGGGGGAACACTGAAGCTTTCTTT
TRBJ2-4 | TRBV5-5 | once | - | 14 | CASRPSGAKNIQYF | TGTGCCAGCCGCCCCTCGGGAGCCAAAAACATTCAGTACTTC
TRBJ1-4 | TRBV25-1 | - | TRBD1 | 16 | CASSEPSGTGLEKLFF | TGTGCCAGCAGTGAACCCTCCGGGACAGGGCTGGAAAAACTGTTTTTT
TRBJ2-7 | TRBV11-2 | - | - | 14 | CASSYPTSTYEQYF | TGTGCCAGCAGCTACCCGACAAGTACCTACGAGCAGTACTTC
TRBJ2-1 | TRBV5-6 | - | TRBD2 | 15 | CASSLGSGGYNEQFF | TGTGCCAGCAGCTTGGGAAGCGGGGGCTACAATGAGCAGTTCTTC
TRBJ1-2 | TRBV20-1 | - | - | 9 | CSARLGYTF | TGCAGTGCGAGGTTGGGCTACACCTTC
TRBJ2-3 | TRBV15 | - | TRBD2 | 15 | CATSRGLAGYGTQYF | TGTGCCACCAGCAGAGGACTAGCGGGGTACGGTACGCAGTATTTT
TRBJ2-1 | TRBV10-3 | - | TRBD1 | 18 | CAISESLVGTGGGNEQFF | TGTGCCATCAGTGAGTCGTTAGTTGGGACAGGGGGAGGCAATGAGCAGTTCTTC
TRBJ1-2 | TRBV5-4 | - | TRBD1 | 15 | CASSAGQGTNYGYTF | TGTGCCAGCAGCGCCGGACAGGGGACCAACTATGGCTACACCTTC
TRBJ1-2 | TRBV7-2 | - | - | 15 | CASSLVSGNLYGYTF | TGTGCCAGCAGCTTAGTTTCCGGGAATCTCTATGGCTACACCTTC
TRBJ1-6 | TRBV5-3 | - | - | 16 | CARSGIQGCYNSPLHF | TGTGCCAGAAGCGGCATACAGGGTTGCTATAATTCACCCCTCCACTTT
TRBJ1-4 | TRBV4-3 | - | - | 19 | CASSQVFWAEGPGNEKLFF | TGCGCCAGCAGCCAAGTCTTTTGGGCGGAAGGCCCCGGGAATGAAAAACTGTTTTTT
TRBJ1-1 | TRBV19 | - | - | 14 | CASSILHRHTEAFF | TGTGCCAGTAGTATACTTCACCGCCACACTGAAGCTTTCTTT
TRBJ2-3 | TRBV29-1 | - | - | 9 | CSVSNTQYF | TGCAGCGTTAGCAATACGCAGTATTTT
TRBJ1-3 | TRBV30 | - | - | 15 | CAWSLTLASGNTIYF | TGTGCCTGGAGTCTCACTCTAGCCTCTGGAAACACCATATATTTT
TRBJ2-4 | TRBV5-6 | - | - | 16 | CASSDGQRIAKNIQYF | TGTGCCAGCAGTGACGGACAACGTATAGCCAAAAACATTCAGTACTTC
TRBJ1-3 | TRBV15 | - | TRBD1 | 15 | CATSSPGQGINTIYF | TGTGCCACCAGCAGCCCGGGACAGGGCATAAACACCATATATTTT
TRBJ2-3 | TRBV7-9 | - | - | 15 | CASSLALAGTDTQYF | TGTGCCAGCAGCTTAGCGCTGGCAGGCACAGATACGCAGTATTTT
TRBJ2-7 | TRBV10-1 | - | - | 12 | CASSGPGGEQYF | TGCGCCAGCAGTGGCCCCGGAGGAGAGCAGTACTTC
TRBJ2-5 | TRBV29-1 | - | - | 12 | CSVDQGLGEQYF | TGCAGCGTCGATCAGGGGTTGGGGGAGCAGTACTTC
TRBJ1-3 | TRBV7-8 | - | - | 16 | CASSLVDRRGGNTIYF | TGTGCCAGCAGCTTAGTTGACAGGCGGGGTGGAAACACCATATATTTT
TRBJ2-7 | TRBV19 | - | - | 8 | CASYEQYF | TGTGCCTCATACGAGCAGTACTTC
TRBJ1-3 | TRBV4-1 | - | - | 15 | CASSQGLGSGNTIYF | TGCGCCAGCAGCCAAGGTTTGGGTTCTGGAAACACCATATATTTT
TRBJ1-5 | TRBV6-6 | few | TRBD1 | 16 | CASSPPTGGADQPQHF | TGTGCCAGCAGTCCCCCGACAGGGGGCGCTGATCAGCCCCAGCATTTT
TRBJ2-1 | TRBV5-4 | once | - | 16 | CASSLDASRSYNEQFF | TGTGCCAGCAGCTTGGATGCTAGTCGCTCCTACAATGAGCAGTTCTTC
TRBJ1-2 | TRBV15 | - | TRBD1 | 18 | CATSRGGFEGQARYGYTF | TGTGCCACCAGCAGGGGTGGTTTTGAGGGACAGGCGAGATATGGCTACACCTTC
TRBJ1-1 | TRBV30 | - | - | 13 | CAWKFGGLDEAFF | TGTGCCTGGAAGTTCGGCGGATTAGATGAAGCTTTCTTT
TRBJ1-6 | TRBV30 | - | - | 17 | CAWSRFPGTVDNSPLHF | TGTGCCTGGAGTCGCTTCCCTGGGACCGTTGATAATTCACCCCTCCACTTT
TRBJ2-5 | TRBV6-5 | - | TRBD2 | 14 | CASSTGGSRGTQYF | TGTGCCAGCAGCACGGGGGGGTCTAGGGGGACCCAGTACTTC
TRBJ2-7 | TRBV5-1 | - | TRBD2 | 15 | CASSLVRGGPYEQYF | TGCGCCAGCAGCTTGGTGCGGGGGGGCCCCTACGAGCAGTACTTC
TRBJ1-4 | TRBV7-8 | - | - | 17 | CASSPPVQRGTNEKLFF | TGTGCCAGCAGCCCCCCGGTCCAGAGGGGGACTAATGAAAAACTGTTTTTT
TRBJ1-4 | TRBV7-6 | - | - | 16 | CASSLESAPGDEKLFF | TGTGCCAGCAGCTTAGAATCGGCGCCTGGGGACGAAAAACTGTTTTTT
TRBJ2-2 | TRBV4-3 | once | - | 15 | CASSPWYPHTGELFF | TGCGCCAGCAGCCCTTGGTACCCCCACACCGGGGAGCTGTTTTTT
TRBJ2-3 | TRBV15 | - | - | 16 | CATSRDGGGNTDTQYF | TGTGCCACCAGCAGAGATGGAGGGGGGAACACAGATACGCAGTATTTT
TRBJ2-1 | TRBV11-2 | - | - | 14 | CASSRLGRRNEQFF | TGTGCCAGCAGTCGACTAGGTCGGCGCAATGAGCAGTTCTTC
TRBJ1-3 | TRBV5-1 | - | - | 18 | CASSLGLTGSSSGNTIYF | TGCGCCAGCAGCCTAGGACTGACAGGATCTTCCTCTGGAAACACCATATATTTT
TRBJ2-3 | TRBV5-6 | - | - | 15 | CASSFRGTSTDTQYF | TGTGCCAGCAGCTTCCGGGGGACTAGCACAGATACGCAGTATTTT
TRBJ1-2 | TRBV12-5 | - | - | 15 | CASGLVLGIGYGYTF | TGTGCTAGTGGTTTGGTACTAGGAATTGGCTATGGCTACACCTTC
TRBJ2-3 | TRBV9 | - | - | 15 | CASSVRGRSTDTQYF | TGTGCCAGCAGCGTAAGGGGCCGGAGCACAGATACGCAGTATTTT
TRBJ2-1 | TRBV2 | - | TRBD1 | 15 | CASRKTGSLYNEQFF | TGTGCCAGCAGAAAGACAGGGAGTCTTTACAATGAGCAGTTCTTC
TRBJ1-2 | TRBV5-1 | - | TRBD1 | 13 | CASRPTGDYGYTF | TGCGCCAGCAGACCGACAGGGGATTATGGCTACACCTTC
TRBJ2-3 | TRBV7-9 | - | - | 14 | CASSFADSTDTQYF | TGTGCCAGCAGCTTTGCGGATAGCACAGATACGCAGTATTTT
TRBJ1-1 | TRBV29-1 | once | TRBD1 | 14 | CSVVGRDRVLGAFF | TGCAGCGTCGTCGGCCGGGACAGGGTCCTTGGGGCTTTCTTT
TRBJ2-7 | TRBV6-6 | - | - | 16 | CASRDPLGQSSYEQYF | TGTGCCAGCAGAGATCCTTTGGGTCAGAGCTCCTACGAGCAGTACTTC
TRBJ2-3 | TRBV7-6 | - | - | 16 | CASQRGRSTSTDTQYF | TGTGCCAGCCAGAGGGGGAGGTCCACTAGCACAGATACGCAGTATTTT
TRBJ1-4 | TRBV11-3 | - | - | 14 | CASSLDQANEKLFF | TGTGCCAGCAGCTTAGACCAGGCTAATGAAAAACTGTTTTTT
TRBJ2-7 | TRBV4-3 | - | TRBD1 | 17 | CASSQVLTDRGSYEQYF | TGCGCCAGCAGCCAAGTGTTAACGGACAGGGGCTCCTACGAGCAGTACTTC
TRBJ1-4 | TRBV7-2 | - | TRBD1 | 19 | CASSPGQFRRGSANEKLFF | TGTGCCAGCAGCCCGGGACAGTTTAGGAGGGGATCCGCTAATGAAAAACTGTTTTTT
TRBJ1-1 | TRBV10-3 | - | TRBD1 | 12 | CAITQDRGEAFF | TGTGCCATCACTCAGGACAGGGGGGAAGCTTTCTTT